A single sample is the source of the 21 T cell receptor beta chains below, sequenced in a study of shared clonotypes between healthy human individuals. Libraries were prepared by immunoSEQ multiplex PCR; TCRdb keeps only in-frame clonotypes and omits some of them. The sample contains millions of clones, approximately 94% of which appear only once. Sequencing input: naive CD4+ T cells sorted from blood. Subset: CD45RA+ positively selected. All receptors come from a man between 18 and 35 years old in good health.

This clone showed up just once. The chain combines TRBV30 with TRBJ1-2, with D uncertain. Germline V gene data show CDR1 as GTSNPN and CDR2 as SVGIG (reference sequence). V was cut by 2 bases and J by 1 base, with 8 bases left in between. The CDR3 totals 13 residues. The CDR3 DNA sequence: TGTGCCTGGAGTACGGGTTATAACTATGGCTACACCTTC. Its protein is CAWSTGYNYGYTF.

Details on this clone: The sample has other DNA sequences that encode this CDR3 too. The V gene is TRBV5-4, the J gene TRBJ2-7, with TRBD1 identical over 9 bases. CDR1 is SGHNT and CDR2 is YYREEE in the germline V gene (reference sequence). J gave up 3 bases and V 3 bases, and 4 bases lay outside the gene matches. The CDR3 has 14 residues. The DNA of the CDR3 is TGTGCCAGCAGCTCTCCGGGACAGGGCTACGAGCAGTACTTC. This encodes CASSSPGQGYEQYF.

V usage is TRBV30 and J usage is TRBJ2-1, with 9 bases lining up with TRBD1. Per the germline V gene, CDR1 is GTSNPN and CDR2 is SVGIG (reference sequence). J gave up 8 bases and V 5 bases, and 4 bases lay outside the gene matches. The CDR3 is made up of 12 amino acids. CDR3 loop: CAWGTGFDEQFF. CDR3 in DNA: TGTGCCTGGGGGACAGGGTTCGATGAGCAGTTCTTC.

The chain combines TRBV27 with TRBJ2-3, with D tentatively TRBD2 (5 bases). The CDR3 covers 13 residues. Trimming removed 6 bases at V and 6 bases at J, with 13 bases between. Germline CDR1 MNHEY, CDR2 SMNVEV (reference sequence). CDR3 amino acids: CASRPADRDTQYF. In DNA form, the CDR3 reads TGTGCCAGCAGACCAGCGGACCGGGATACGCAGTATTTT.

The table lists this clone with a count of one. V and J are TRBV10-3 and TRBJ2-3, with a weak D call TRBD1 (6 bases). The CDR3 has 15 residues. Per germline, CDR1 ENHRY and CDR2 SYGVKD. V lost 0 bases and J 2 bases, leaving 9 bases between the germline ends. The CDR3 nucleotides are TGTGCCATCAGTGAGTCCAGGGGAGACACAGATACGCAGTATTTT. It is translated as CAISESRGDTDTQYF.

CDR3 region: CASSLIRGNQPQHF. For the CDR3, the DNA is TGTGCCAGCAGCTTAATCAGGGGCAATCAGCCCCAGCATTTT. The genes are TRBV5-5 and TRBJ1-5; possibly TRBD1 for D (5 bases). V was shortened by 2 bases and J by 2 bases, with 8 bases between the two germline ends. Germline V gene sequence: CDR1 SGHKS, CDR2 YYEKEE (reference sequence). The CDR3 is made up of 14 amino acids.

Note on this clone: Other DNA variants within this sample encode the same CDR3. The V call is TRBV28, the J call TRBJ1-2, with D perhaps TRBD1 (5 bases). Trimming stripped 4 bases from V and 7 bases from J, with 7 bases between. CDR1 and CDR2 (germline): MDHEN, SYDVKM. CDR3 length: 11 amino acids. The CDR3 nucleotides are TGTGCCAGCAGTTCAGGGCTTGGCTACACCTTC. It translates to CASSSGLGYTF.

V and J are TRBV27 and TRBJ2-1; 7 bases map to TRBD2. Germline CDR1 is MNHEY and CDR2 is SMNVEV (reference sequence). The CDR3 extends over 16 amino acids. Losses at the gene ends were 5 bases for V and 3 bases for J; bases not matched to a gene: 10. CDR3 protein: CASSPRAGVIYNEQFF. CDR3 nucleotide sequence: TGTGCCAGCAGTCCCCGGGCGGGAGTTATCTACAATGAGCAGTTCTTC.

The chain has TRBV7-2 and TRBJ2-3; 10 nucleotides match TRBD1. Germline CDR1 reads SGHTA; CDR2 reads FQGNSA. Germline trimming cut 5 bases from V and 3 bases from J; bases unmatched to any gene: 8. This CDR3 has 16 residues. The CDR3 region has the DNA TGTGCCAGCAGCGTCTCGCGGGACAGGGGAACAGATACGCAGTATTTT. Translation: CASSVSRDRGTDTQYF. Together with reference TRBV7-2 and TRBJ2-3, the CDR3 gives the full variable domain: GAGVSQSPSNKVTEKGKDVELRCDPISGHTALYWYRQSLGQGLEFLIYFQGNSAPDKSGLPSDRFSAERTGGSVSTLTIQRTQQEDSAVYLCASSVSRDRGTDTQYFGPGTRLTVL.

This clone has a single count. This same CDR3 is encoded by further DNA sequences in the sample. The chain couples TRBV19 to TRBJ2-3; TRBD2 matches at 11 bases. From germline, CDR1 is LNHDA and CDR2 SQIVND (reference sequence). The trim removed 6 bases at V and 4 bases at J, leaving 3 bases unmatched. The CDR3 is made up of 14 amino acids. The CDR3 loop reads CASSTSGGPDTQYF. CDR3 in DNA: TGTGCCAGTAGCACTAGCGGGGGCCCAGATACGCAGTATTTT.

This clone was detected only once. The chain combines TRBV29-1 with TRBJ2-3, with D tentatively TRBD2 (8 bases). Germline values: CDR1 SQVTM, CDR2 ANQGSEA. Trimming stripped 0 bases from V and 4 bases from J, with 17 bases between. The CDR3 loop spans 16 amino acids. The CDR3 sequence is CSVEDSGIRGPDTQYF. CDR3 bases: TGCAGCGTTGAAGATAGCGGGATAAGGGGGCCAGATACGCAGTATTTT.

This clone was detected only a few times. The rearrangement links TRBV19 to TRBJ1-4; maybe TRBD1 (6 bases). Trimming took off 4 bases at V and 8 bases at J, with 14 bases between the two ends. CDR3 size: 14 residues. CDR1 LNHDA and CDR2 SQIVND come from the germline V gene (reference sequence). The CDR3 DNA follows: TGTGCCAGTAGTACGGGATTCGGGGGCGAAAAACTGTTTTTT. Translated: CASSTGFGGEKLFF.

The rearrangement joins TRBV12-5 to TRBJ2-5; 9 bases are shared with TRBD2. V lost 7 bases to trimming and J lost 5 bases; unmatched junction nucleotides: 8. Germline V gene lookup returns CDR1 LGHNT and CDR2 FRNRAP. The CDR3 runs to 14 residues. CDR3 sequence: CASALAGAAETQYF. DNA of the CDR3: TGTGCTAGTGCCTTAGCGGGGGCTGCGGAGACCCAGTACTTC. The full variable domain, rest sourced from reference TRBV12-5 and TRBJ2-5, is DARVTQTPRHKVTEMGQEVTMRCQPILGHNTVFWYRQTMMQGLELLAYFRNRAPLDDSGMPKDRFSAEMPDATLATLKIQPSEPRDSAVYFCASALAGAAETQYFGPGTRLLVL.

The CDR3 nucleotides read TGTGCCAGTAGCAACCGTCGCGGGGGGGATAGGGAGACCCAGTACTTC. This gives the protein CASSNRRGGDRETQYF. V usage is TRBV19 and J usage is TRBJ2-5; 9 nucleotides agree with TRBD2. Germline V gene lookup returns CDR1 LNHDA and CDR2 SQIVND (reference sequence). This CDR3 contains 16 residues. The ends lost 6 bases at V and 5 bases at J; junction bases unmatched: 13.

The rearrangement uses TRBV15 and TRBJ2-6, with D hard to call. V was clipped by 6 bases and J by 0 bases, with 9 bases between them. The CDR3 runs 15 residues. Germline V lookup: CDR1 LNHNV, CDR2 YYDKDF (reference sequence). The CDR3 sequence: CATSAPSSGANVLTF. The CDR3, as DNA: TGTGCCACCAGTGCACCCAGCTCTGGGGCCAACGTCCTGACTTTC.

V is TRBV5-6 and J is TRBJ1-2; perhaps TRBD1 as D (6 bases). Germline CDR1 is SGHDT and CDR2 is YYEEEE. Trimming took off 4 bases at V and 2 bases at J, with 15 bases between the two ends. The CDR3 length is 15 residues. CDR3 sequence: CASSQVDSKNYGYTF. CDR3 nucleotides: TGTGCCAGCAGCCAGGTGGACAGTAAAAACTATGGCTACACCTTC.

J is TRBJ1-6 and V is TRBV6-1, with unresolved D. CDR1 is MNHNS and CDR2 is SASEGT in the germline V gene. V lost 6 bases, J lost 6 bases, and 9 bases lay in between. There are 13 residues in the CDR3. In DNA, the CDR3 is TGTGCCAGCAGCGGAGGTACTAATTCACCCCTCCACTTT. Amino acids: CASSGGTNSPLHF.

The rearrangement uses TRBV6-1 and TRBJ1-6; a weak D match, TRBD1 (5 bases). The CDR3 is 14 residues long. In germline, CDR1 is MNHNS, CDR2 SASEGT. V was trimmed by 2 bases and J by 8 bases, leaving 10 bases between them. The CDR3 sequence is CASSERGGYSPLHF. The DNA of the CDR3 is TGTGCCAGCAGTGAAAGGGGTGGTTATTCACCCCTCCACTTT.

As for this clone: An end of the junction differs from the germline gene, which may be a read error. The genes are TRBV7-2 and TRBJ1-2; no reliable D call. This CDR3 spans 13 amino acids. Germline V gene lookup returns CDR1 SGHTA and CDR2 FQGNSA. CDR3 DNA: TGTGCCAGCAGTTTAGCTACGGGGAACGGCTACACCTTC. It translates to CASSLATGNGYTF.

This chain joins TRBV6-1 and TRBJ1-5; D unclear. Trimming pared 7 bases from V and 0 bases from J, leaving 13 bases between. CDR3 length equals 15 residues. Germline-derived CDR1 and CDR2 are MNHNS and SASEGT. CDR3 protein: CASNPSQYSNQPQHF. The CDR3 DNA is TGTGCCAGCAACCCTAGCCAGTATAGCAATCAGCCCCAGCATTTT.

The chain has TRBV5-4 and TRBJ2-5, with 14 bases that match TRBD2. Germline CDR1 SGHNT, CDR2 YYREEE (reference sequence). With 4 bases clipped from V and 1 base from J, the junction kept 6 bases outside the gene matches. The CDR3 has 17 amino acids. The CDR3 loop reads CASSTGTSGGSQETQYF. In DNA, the CDR3 is TGTGCCAGCAGCACCGGGACTAGCGGGGGATCCCAAGAGACCCAGTACTTC.